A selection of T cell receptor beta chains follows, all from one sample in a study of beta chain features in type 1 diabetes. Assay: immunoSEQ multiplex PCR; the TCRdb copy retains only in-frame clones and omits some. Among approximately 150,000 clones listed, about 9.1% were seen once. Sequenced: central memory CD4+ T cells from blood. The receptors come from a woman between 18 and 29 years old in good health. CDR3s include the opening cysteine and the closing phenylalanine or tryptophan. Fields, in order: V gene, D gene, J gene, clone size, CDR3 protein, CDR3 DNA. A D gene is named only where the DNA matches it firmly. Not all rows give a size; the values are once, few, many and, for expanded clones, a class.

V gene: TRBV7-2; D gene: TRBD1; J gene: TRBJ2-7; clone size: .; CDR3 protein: CASSLGTGGPYF; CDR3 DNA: TGTGCCAGCAGCCTCGGGACAGGGGGGCCGTACTTC
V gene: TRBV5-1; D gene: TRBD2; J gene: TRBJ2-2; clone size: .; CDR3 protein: CASSSLAEANTGELFF; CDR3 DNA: TGCGCCAGCAGCTCCCTAGCGGAGGCGAACACCGGGGAGCTGTTTTTT
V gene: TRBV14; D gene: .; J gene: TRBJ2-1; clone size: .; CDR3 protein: CASSQRGVVKQFF; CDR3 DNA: TGTGCCAGCAGCCAAAGGGGCGTGGTCAAGCAGTTCTTC
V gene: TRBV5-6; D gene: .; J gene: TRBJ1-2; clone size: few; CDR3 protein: CASSPSQGGIYTF; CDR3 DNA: TGTGCCAGCAGCCCGAGTCAAGGGGGAATCTACACCTTC
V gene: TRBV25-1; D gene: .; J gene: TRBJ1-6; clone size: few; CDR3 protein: CASSVGGSNSPLHF; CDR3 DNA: TGTGCCAGCAGTGTCGGAGGGTCCAATTCACCCCTCCACTTT
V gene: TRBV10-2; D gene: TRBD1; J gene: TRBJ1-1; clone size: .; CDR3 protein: CASSVTGGTEAFF; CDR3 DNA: TGCGCCAGCAGTGTTACAGGGGGCACTGAAGCTTTCTTT
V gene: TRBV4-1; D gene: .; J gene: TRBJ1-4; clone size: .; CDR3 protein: CASSLFPGATNEKLFF; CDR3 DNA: TGCGCCAGCAGCCTGTTCCCAGGGGCAACTAATGAAAAACTGTTTTTT
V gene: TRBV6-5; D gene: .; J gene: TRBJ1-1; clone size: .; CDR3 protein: CASRPGTRNTEAFF; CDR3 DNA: TGTGCCAGCAGACCCGGGACACGGAACACTGAAGCTTTCTTT
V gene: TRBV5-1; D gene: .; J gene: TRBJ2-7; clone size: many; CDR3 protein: CASSLGQLTYEQYF; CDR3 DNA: TGCGCCAGCAGCTTGGGACAGCTTACCTACGAGCAGTACTTC
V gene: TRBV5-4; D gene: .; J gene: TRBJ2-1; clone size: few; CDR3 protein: CASSFSTVVDEQFF; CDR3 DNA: TGTGCCAGCAGCTTTTCAACGGTAGTGGATGAGCAGTTCTTC
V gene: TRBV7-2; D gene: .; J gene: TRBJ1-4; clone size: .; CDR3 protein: CASSFFNEKLFF; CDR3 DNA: TGTGCCAGCAGCTTCTTTAATGAAAAACTGTTTTTT
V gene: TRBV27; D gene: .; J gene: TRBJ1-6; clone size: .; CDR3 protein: CASSPVGHSNSPLHF; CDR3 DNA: TGTGCCAGCAGTCCGGTGGGGCACAGTAATTCACCCCTCCACTTT
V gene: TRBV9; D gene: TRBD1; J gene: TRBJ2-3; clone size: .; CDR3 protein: CASSTGAGTDTQYF; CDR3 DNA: TGTGCCAGCAGCACAGGGGCCGGCACAGATACGCAGTATTTT
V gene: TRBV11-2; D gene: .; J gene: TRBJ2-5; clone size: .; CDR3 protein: CASSRRTYQETQYF; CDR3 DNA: TGTGCCAGCAGCCGGAGGACGTACCAAGAGACCCAGTACTTC
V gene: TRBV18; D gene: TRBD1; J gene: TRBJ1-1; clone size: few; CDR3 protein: CASSPDEGTGEMKAFF; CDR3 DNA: TGTGCCAGCTCACCGGATGAGGGGACAGGGGAGATGAAAGCTTTCTTT
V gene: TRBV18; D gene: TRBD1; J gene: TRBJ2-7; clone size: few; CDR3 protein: CASSPTTGTGKYEQYF; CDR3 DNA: TGTGCCAGCTCACCGACCACCGGGACAGGGAAGTACGAGCAGTACTTC
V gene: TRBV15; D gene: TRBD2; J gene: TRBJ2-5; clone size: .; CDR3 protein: CATSRNPSGSGQETQYF; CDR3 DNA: TGTGCCACCAGCAGGAATCCTAGCGGGAGTGGCCAAGAGACCCAGTACTTC
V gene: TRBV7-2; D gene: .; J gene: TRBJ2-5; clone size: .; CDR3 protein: CASSTRVKETQYF; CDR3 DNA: TGTGCCAGCAGCACGCGGGTAAAAGAGACCCAGTACTTC
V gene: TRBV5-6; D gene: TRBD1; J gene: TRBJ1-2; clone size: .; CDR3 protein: CASSWDRINYGYTF; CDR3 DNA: TGTGCCAGCAGCTGGGACAGAATAAACTATGGCTACACCTTC
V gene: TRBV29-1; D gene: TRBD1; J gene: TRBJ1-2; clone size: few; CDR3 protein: CSVDRGQGRYTF; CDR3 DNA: TGCAGCGTAGACAGGGGGCAGGGTCGCTACACCTTC
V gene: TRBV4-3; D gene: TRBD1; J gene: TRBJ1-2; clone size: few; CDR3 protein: CASSQYRGDYGYTF; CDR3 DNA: TGCGCCAGCAGCCAATACAGGGGGGACTATGGCTACACCTTC
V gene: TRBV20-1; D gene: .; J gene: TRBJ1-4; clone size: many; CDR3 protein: CSAIRLEKLFF; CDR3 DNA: TGCAGTGCTATCAGACTTGAAAAACTGTTTTTT
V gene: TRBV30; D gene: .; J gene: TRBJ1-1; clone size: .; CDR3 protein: CAWSGGFAGAFF; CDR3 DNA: TGTGCCTGGAGTGGAGGATTTGCGGGAGCTTTCTTT
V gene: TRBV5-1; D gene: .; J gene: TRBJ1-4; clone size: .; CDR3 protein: CASSIGLSSGTNEKLFF; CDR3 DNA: TGCGCCAGCAGCATCGGACTCTCGTCGGGGACTAATGAAAAACTGTTTTTT
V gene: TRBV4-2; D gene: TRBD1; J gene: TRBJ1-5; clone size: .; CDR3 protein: CASSQELRGRGNQPQHF; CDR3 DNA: TGTGCCAGCAGCCAAGAGTTGAGGGGGCGAGGCAATCAGCCCCAGCATTTT
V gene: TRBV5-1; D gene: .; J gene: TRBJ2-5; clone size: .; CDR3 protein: CASSPERAQETQYF; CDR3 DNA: TGCGCCAGCAGCCCGGAGCGGGCCCAAGAGACCCAGTACTTC
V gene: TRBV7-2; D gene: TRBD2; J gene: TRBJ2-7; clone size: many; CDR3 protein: CASSPLGVSGVEQYF; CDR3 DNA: TGTGCCAGCAGCCCGCTAGGGGTTAGCGGGGTGGAGCAGTACTTC
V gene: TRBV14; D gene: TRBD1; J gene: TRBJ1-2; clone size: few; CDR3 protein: CASSHRTGVDYGYTF; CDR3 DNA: TGTGCCAGCAGCCATAGGACAGGGGTAGACTATGGCTACACCTTC
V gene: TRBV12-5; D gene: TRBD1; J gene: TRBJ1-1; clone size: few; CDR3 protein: CASGLGQGKAFF; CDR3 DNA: TGTGCTAGTGGTTTGGGACAGGGGAAAGCTTTCTTT
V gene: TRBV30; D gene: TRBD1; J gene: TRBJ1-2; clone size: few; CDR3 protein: CAWSTRTGGSYGYTF; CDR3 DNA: TGTGCCTGGAGTACCCGGACAGGGGGCAGCTATGGCTACACCTTC
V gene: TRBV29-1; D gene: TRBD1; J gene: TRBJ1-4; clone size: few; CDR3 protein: CSARDRGNEKLFF; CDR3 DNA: TGCAGCGCCCGGGACAGGGGTAATGAAAAACTGTTTTTT
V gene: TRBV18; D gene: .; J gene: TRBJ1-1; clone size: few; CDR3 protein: CASSPLAGEGTEAFF; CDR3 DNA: TGTGCCAGCTCACCACTGGCAGGGGAGGGGACTGAAGCTTTCTTT
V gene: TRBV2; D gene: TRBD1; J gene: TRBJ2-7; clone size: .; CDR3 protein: CASSASNRDSEQYF; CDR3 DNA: TGTGCCAGCAGCGCCTCTAACAGGGACAGCGAGCAGTACTTC
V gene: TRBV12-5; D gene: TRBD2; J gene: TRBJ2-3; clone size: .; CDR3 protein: CASGLSVAGGTDTQYF; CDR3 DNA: TGTGCTAGTGGTTTGTCGGTAGCGGGGGGCACAGATACGCAGTATTTT
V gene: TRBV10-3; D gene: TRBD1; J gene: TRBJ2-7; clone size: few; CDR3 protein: CAISEWTGAEQYF; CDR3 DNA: TGTGCCATCAGTGAGTGGACAGGGGCCGAGCAGTACTTC
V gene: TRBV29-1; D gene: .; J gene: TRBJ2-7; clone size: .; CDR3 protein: CSVGTATTYEQYF; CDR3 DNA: TGCAGCGTTGGGACAGCTACAACCTACGAGCAGTACTTC
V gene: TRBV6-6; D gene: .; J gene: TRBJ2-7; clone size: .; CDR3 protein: CASSRGTGQGEQYF; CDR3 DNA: TGTGCCAGCAGTAGGGGTACAGGCCAAGGGGAGCAGTACTTC
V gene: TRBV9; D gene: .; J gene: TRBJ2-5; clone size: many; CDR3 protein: CASSDQPGSQETQYF; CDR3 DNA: TGTGCCAGCAGCGACCAACCGGGAAGCCAAGAGACCCAGTACTTC
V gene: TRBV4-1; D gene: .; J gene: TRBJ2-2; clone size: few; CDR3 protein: CASSQETGANTGELFF; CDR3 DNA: TGCGCCAGCAGCCAAGAGACAGGAGCGAACACCGGGGAGCTGTTTTTT
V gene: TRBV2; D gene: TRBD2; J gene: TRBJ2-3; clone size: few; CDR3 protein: CASSSRLAGDFTDTQYF; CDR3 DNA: TGTGCCAGCAGTTCGAGACTAGCGGGGGACTTCACAGATACGCAGTATTTT
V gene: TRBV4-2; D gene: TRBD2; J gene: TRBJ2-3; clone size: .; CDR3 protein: CASSQDLVGGAFADTQYF; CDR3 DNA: TGTGCCAGCAGCCAAGATCTTGTCGGGGGGGCGTTTGCAGATACGCAGTATTTT
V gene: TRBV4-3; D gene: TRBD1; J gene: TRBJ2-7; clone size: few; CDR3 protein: CASSHLLGQGLTTYEQYF; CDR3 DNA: TGCGCCAGCAGCCACCTACTAGGACAGGGCCTAACCACCTACGAGCAGTACTTC
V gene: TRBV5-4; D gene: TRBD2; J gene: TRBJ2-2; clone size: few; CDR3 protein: CASSLGLAGSNAGELFF; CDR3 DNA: TGTGCCAGCAGCCTGGGACTAGCGGGATCAAACGCCGGGGAGCTGTTTTTT
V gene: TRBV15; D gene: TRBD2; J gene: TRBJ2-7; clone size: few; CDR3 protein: CATGSGEHEQYF; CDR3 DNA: TGTGCCACTGGAAGCGGGGAGCACGAGCAGTACTTC
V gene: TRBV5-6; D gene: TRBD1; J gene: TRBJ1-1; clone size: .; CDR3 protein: CASSLAALGQGSEAFF; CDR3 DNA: TGTGCCAGCAGCTTGGCGGCTCTTGGACAGGGCTCTGAAGCTTTCTTT
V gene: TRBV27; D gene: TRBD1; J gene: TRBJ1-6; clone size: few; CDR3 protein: CASRGQEHSPLHF; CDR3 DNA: TGTGCCAGCAGGGGACAGGAGCATTCACCCCTCCACTTT
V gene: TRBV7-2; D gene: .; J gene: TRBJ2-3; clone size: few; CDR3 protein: CASSSGYLSTDTQYF; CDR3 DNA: TGTGCCAGCAGCTCGGGGTACCTTAGCACAGATACGCAGTATTTT
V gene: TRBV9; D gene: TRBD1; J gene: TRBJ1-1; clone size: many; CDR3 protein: CASSPRTGEQAFF; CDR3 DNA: TGTGCCAGCAGCCCCCGGACAGGGGAACAAGCTTTCTTT
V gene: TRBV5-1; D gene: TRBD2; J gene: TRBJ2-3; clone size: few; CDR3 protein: CASSLTSGGADTQYF; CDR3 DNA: TGCGCCAGCAGCTTGACTAGCGGGGGGGCAGATACGCAGTATTTT
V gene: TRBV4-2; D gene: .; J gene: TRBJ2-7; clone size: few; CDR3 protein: CASSQDVTRGFFRGEQYF; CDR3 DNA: TGTGCCAGCAGCCAAGATGTTACAAGGGGATTTTTTAGGGGCGAGCAGTACTTC
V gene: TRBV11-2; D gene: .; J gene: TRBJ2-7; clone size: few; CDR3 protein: CASSFLYEQYF; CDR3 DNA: TGTGCCAGCAGCTTCCTATACGAGCAGTACTTC
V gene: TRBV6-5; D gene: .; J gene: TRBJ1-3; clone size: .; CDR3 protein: CASSRLTGNTIYF; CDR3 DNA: TGTGCCAGCAGTCGGTTAACTGGAAACACCATATATTTT
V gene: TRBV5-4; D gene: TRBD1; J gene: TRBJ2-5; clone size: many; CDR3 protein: CASSLNRGLLETQYF; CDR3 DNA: TGTGCCAGCAGCTTGAACAGGGGGCTGCTGGAGACCCAGTACTTC
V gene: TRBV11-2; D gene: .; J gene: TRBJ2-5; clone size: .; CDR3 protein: CASSLGGKTQYF; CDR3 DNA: TGTGCCAGCAGCTTGGGGGGAAAGACCCAGTACTTC